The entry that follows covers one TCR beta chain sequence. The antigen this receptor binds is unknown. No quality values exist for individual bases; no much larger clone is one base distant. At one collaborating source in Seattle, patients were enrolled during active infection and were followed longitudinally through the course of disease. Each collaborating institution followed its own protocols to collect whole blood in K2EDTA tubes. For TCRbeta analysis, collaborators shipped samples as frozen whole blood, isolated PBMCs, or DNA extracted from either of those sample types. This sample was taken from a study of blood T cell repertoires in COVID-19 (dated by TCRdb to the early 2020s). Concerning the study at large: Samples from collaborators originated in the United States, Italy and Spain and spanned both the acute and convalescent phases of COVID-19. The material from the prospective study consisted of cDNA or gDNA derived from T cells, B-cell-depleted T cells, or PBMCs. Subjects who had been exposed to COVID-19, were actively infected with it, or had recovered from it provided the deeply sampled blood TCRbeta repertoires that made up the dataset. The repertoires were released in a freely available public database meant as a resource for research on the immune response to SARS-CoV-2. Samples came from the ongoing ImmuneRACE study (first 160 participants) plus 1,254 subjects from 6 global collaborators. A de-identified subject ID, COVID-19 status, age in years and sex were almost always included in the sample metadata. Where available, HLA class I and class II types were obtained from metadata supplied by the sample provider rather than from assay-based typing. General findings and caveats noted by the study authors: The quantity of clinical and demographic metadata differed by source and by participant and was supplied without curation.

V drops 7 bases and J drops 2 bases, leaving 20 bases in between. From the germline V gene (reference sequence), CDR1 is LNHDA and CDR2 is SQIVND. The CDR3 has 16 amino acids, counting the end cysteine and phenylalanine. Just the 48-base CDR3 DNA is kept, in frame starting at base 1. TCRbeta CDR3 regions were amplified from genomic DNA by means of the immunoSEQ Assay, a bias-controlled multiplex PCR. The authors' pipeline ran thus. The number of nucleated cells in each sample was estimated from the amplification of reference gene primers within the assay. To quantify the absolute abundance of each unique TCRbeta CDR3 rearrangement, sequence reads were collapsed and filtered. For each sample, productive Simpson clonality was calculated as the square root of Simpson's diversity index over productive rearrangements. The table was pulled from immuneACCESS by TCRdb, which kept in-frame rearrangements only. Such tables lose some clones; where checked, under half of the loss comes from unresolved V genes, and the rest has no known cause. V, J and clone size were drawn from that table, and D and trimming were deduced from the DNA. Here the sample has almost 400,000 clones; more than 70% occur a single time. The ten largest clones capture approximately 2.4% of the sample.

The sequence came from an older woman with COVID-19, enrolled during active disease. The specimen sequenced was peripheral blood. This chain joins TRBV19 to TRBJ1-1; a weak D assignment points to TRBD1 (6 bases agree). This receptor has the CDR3 CASTPSGALINTEAFF. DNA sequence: TGTGCCAGTACCCCGTCAGGGGCGCTCATCAACACTGAAGCTTTCTTT.